This entry describes one T cell receptor beta chain. This entry comes from a study of CD8+ T cells in alopecia areata. As the sequencing template, cDNA was produced by extracting RNA and reverse transcribing it. Profiling relied on immunoSEQ multiplex PCR, and the TCRdb table lists in-frame clones only, not all of them. The sample has more than 200,000 clones, 67% seen once. This CDR3 is 14 amino acids long. Germline values: CDR1 GTSNPN, CDR2 SVGIG (reference sequence). The V gene end was trimmed by 7 bases and the J gene end by 5 bases; junction bases not matched to a gene: 12. The chain recombines TRBV30 with TRBJ1-2, with 8 bases fitting TRBD1. The source is a human donor with alopecia areata. The sequencing used CD4+ T cells sorted from blood, collected at week 0. The CDR3, as DNA: TGTGCCTACAACCTGGGACAGGATGTTTATGGCTACACCTTC. This codes for CAYNLGQDVYGYTF.